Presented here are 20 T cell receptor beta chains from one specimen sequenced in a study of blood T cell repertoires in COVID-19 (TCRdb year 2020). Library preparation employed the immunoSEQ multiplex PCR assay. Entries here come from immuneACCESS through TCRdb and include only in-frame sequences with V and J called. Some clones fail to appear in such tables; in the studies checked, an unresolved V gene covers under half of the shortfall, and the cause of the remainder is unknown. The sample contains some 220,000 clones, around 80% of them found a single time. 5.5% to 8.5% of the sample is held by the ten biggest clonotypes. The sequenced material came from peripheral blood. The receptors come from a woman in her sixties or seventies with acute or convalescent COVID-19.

As DNA, the CDR3 is TGTGCCTGGGGGACAGGGGGCCCTTCTCAAGCTTTCTTT. Its protein product is CAWGTGGPSQAFF. The chain uses TRBV30 and TRBJ1-1; 12 nucleotides line up with TRBD1. J was trimmed by 9 bases and V by 5 bases; bases with no gene match: 7. This CDR3 spans 13 amino acids. Germline values: CDR1 GTSNPN, CDR2 SVGIG (reference sequence).

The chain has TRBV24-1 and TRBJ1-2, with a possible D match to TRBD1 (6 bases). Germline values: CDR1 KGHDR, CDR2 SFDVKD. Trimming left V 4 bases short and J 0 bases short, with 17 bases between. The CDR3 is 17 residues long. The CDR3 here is CATSELTGTRANYGYTF. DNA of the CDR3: TGTGCCACCAGTGAGCTGACTGGGACAAGAGCTAACTATGGCTACACCTTC.

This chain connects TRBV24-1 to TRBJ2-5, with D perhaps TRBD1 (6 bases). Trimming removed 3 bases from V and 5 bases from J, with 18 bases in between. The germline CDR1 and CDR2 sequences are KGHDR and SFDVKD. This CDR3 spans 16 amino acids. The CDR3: CATSDHVSGVAETQYF. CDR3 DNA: TGTGCCACCAGTGATCATGTGTCAGGGGTTGCGGAGACCCAGTACTTC.

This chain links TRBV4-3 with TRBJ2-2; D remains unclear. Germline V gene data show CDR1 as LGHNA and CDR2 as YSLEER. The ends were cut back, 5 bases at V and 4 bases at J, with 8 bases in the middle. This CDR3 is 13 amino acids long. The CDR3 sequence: CASSKTGTGELFF. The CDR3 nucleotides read TGCGCCAGCAGCAAGACGGGCACCGGGGAGCTGTTTTTT.

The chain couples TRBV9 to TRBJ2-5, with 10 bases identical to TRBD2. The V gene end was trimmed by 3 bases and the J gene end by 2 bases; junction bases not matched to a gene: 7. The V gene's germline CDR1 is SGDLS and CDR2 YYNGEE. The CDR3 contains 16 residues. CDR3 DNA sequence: TGTGCCAGCAGCGCAGGGACTAGCGCCGGGCAAGAGACCCAGTACTTC. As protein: CASSAGTSAGQETQYF.

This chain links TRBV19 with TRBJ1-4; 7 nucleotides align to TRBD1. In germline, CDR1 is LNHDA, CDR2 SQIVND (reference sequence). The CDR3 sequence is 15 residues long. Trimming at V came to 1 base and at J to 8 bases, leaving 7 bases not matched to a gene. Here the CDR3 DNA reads TGTGCCAGTAGTATAGGAGGACAGGTGAACGAAAAACTGTTTTTT. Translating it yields CASSIGGQVNEKLFF.

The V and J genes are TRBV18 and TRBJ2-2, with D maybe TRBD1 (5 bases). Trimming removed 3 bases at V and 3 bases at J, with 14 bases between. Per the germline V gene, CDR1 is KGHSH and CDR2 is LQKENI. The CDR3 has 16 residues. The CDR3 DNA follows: TGTGCCAGCTCACCCCTCTTTCAGGGTTACACCGGGGAGCTGTTTTTT. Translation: CASSPLFQGYTGELFF.

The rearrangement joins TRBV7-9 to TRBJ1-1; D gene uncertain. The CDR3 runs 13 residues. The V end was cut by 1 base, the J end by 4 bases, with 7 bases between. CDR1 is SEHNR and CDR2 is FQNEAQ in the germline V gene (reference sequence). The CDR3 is CASSLVESTEAFF. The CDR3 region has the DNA TGTGCCAGCAGCTTAGTGGAGAGCACTGAAGCTTTCTTT.

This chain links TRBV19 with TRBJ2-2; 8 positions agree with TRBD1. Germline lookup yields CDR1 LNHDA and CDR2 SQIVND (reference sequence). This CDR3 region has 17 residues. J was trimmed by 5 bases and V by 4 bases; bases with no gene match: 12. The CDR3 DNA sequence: TGTGCCAGTAGTACCCAGGGGGCTTCGGCTGGGACCGGGGAGCTGTTTTTT. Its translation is CASSTQGASAGTGELFF.

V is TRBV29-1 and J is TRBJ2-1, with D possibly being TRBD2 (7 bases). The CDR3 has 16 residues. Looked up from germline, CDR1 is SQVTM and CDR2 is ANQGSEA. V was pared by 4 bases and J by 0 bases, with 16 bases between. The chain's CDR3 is CSVVGSGGASYNEQFF. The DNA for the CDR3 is TGCAGCGTTGTCGGGTCTGGGGGGGCCTCCTACAATGAGCAGTTCTTC.

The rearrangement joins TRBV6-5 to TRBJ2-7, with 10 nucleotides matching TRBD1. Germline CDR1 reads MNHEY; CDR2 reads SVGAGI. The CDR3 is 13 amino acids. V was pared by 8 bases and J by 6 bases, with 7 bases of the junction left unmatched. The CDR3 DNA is TGTGCCAGCGGTTGGGACAGGGGACGCGAGCAGTACTTC. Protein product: CASGWDRGREQYF.

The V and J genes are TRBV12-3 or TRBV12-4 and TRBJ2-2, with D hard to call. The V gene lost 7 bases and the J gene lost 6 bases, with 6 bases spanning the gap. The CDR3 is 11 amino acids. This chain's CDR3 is CASKGAGELFF. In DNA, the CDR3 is TGTGCCAGCAAAGGAGCCGGGGAGCTGTTTTTT.

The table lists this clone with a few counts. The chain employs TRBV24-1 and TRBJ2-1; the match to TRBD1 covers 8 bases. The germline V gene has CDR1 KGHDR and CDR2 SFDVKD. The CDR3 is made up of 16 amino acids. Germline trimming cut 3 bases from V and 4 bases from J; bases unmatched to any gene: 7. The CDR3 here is CATSDTSGQEYNEQFF. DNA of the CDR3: TGTGCCACCAGTGATACCTCGGGACAGGAATACAATGAGCAGTTCTTC.

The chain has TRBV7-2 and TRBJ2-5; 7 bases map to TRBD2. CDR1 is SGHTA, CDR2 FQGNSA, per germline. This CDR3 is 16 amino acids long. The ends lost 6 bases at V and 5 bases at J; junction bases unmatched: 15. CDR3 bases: TGTGCCAGCAGTCGGACTAGTTCGCCGGTCGGGGAGACCCAGTACTTC. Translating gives CASSRTSSPVGETQYF.

CDR3 loop: CAISGQENQPQHF. The DNA for the CDR3 is TGTGCCATCAGCGGACAGGAGAATCAGCCCCAGCATTTT. The chain couples TRBV10-3 to TRBJ1-5, with 7 nucleotides matching TRBD1. The CDR3 sequence is 13 residues long. V lost 6 bases and J lost 4; bases outside the gene matches: 3. The germline V gene encodes CDR1 ENHRY and CDR2 SYGVKD.

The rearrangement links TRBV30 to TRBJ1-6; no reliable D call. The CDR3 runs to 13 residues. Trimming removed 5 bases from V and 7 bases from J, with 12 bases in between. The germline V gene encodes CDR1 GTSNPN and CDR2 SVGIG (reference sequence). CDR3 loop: CAWEYLRNSPLHF. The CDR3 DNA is TGTGCCTGGGAATACCTCAGGAATTCACCCCTCCACTTT.

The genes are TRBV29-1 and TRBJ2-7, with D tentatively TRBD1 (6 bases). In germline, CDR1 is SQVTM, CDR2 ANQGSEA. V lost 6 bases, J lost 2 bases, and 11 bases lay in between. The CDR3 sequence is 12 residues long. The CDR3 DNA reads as TGCAGCGTCGCCGGACAGACCTACGAGCAGTACTTC. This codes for CSVAGQTYEQYF.

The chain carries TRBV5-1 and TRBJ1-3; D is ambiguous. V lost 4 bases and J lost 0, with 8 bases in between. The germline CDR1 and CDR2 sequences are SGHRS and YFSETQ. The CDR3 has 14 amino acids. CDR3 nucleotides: TGCGCCAGCAGCCGCTCAGGCTCTGGAAACACCATATATTTT. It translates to CASSRSGSGNTIYF.

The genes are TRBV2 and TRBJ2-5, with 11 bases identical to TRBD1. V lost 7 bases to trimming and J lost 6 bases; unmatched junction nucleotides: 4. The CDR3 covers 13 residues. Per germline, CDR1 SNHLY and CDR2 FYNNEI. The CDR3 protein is CASNGQGAKTQYF. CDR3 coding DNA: TGTGCCAGCAATGGACAGGGGGCAAAGACCCAGTACTTC.

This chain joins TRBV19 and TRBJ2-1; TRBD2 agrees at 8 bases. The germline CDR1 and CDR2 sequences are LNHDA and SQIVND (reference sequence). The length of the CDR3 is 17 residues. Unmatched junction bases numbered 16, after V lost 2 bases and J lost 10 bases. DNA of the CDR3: TGTGCCAGTAGTATATGGGCCGGGGCGGGGGGAGTAGGAGAGCAGTTCTTC. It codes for CASSIWAGAGGVGEQFF.